This is a list of T cell receptor beta chains from one sample in a study of CD8+ T cells in alopecia areata. The data were produced by immunoSEQ multiplex PCR, yet TCRdb's version contains in-frame clones alone and is incomplete. The sample lists roughly 110,000 clones, approximately 54% occurring once. The source material was CD8+ T cells sorted from blood, sampled at week 24, from a patient treated with tofacitinib. The receptors come from a human donor with alopecia areata. Each CDR3 is given with its conserved first and last residue.

V gene | CDR3 length | CDR3 protein
TRBV10-3 | 17 | CAISESAPAGEQETQYF
TRBV30 | 13 | CAWSLGDYNEQFF
TRBV27 | 18 | CASSLTSGTVGSTDTQYF
TRBV9 | 13 | CASSPGDSDTQYF
TRBV5-6 | 14 | CASSLETGVHGYTF
TRBV9 | 14 | CASSRGGLGSPLHF
TRBV7-9 | 13 | CASSFSEQETQYF
TRBV27 | 17 | CASSLSLGRLLNYGYTF
TRBV5-6 | 14 | CASSRYYTSYEQYF
TRBV9 | 16 | CASSIRRTDRDDGYTF
TRBV7-9 | 15 | CASSEWLAGEETQYF
TRBV6-6 | 15 | CASRESAGGYNEQFF
TRBV27 | 14 | CASSLGGNPYEQYF
TRBV29-1 | 13 | CSVGGGEGYEQYF
TRBV27 | 16 | CASSESTGTEAYEQYF
TRBV27 | 14 | CASSLNPSYNEQFF
TRBV9 | 14 | CASSVESGEGELFF
TRBV27 | 15 | CASSLRFGGLDGYTF
TRBV18 | 16 | CASSLRARTDGNTIYF
TRBV9 | 13 | CASSEDGYQPQHF
TRBV10-3 | 13 | CAISDRDTGELFF
TRBV19 | 14 | CASSIGERVNEQFF
TRBV7-9 | 15 | CASSLVGTRTYGYTF
TRBV7-9 | 13 | CASSRGGNQPQHF
TRBV5-6 | 14 | CASSLRESNQPQHF
TRBV6-5 | 12 | CASSRQGEKLFF
TRBV9 | 16 | CASSVGDGRLNTEAFF
TRBV11-2 | 15 | CASSSHISFTDTQYF
TRBV29-1 | 16 | CSVEDHLGRPNTEAFF
TRBV4-3 | 14 | CASSQGGQAGGYTF
TRBV4-3 | 15 | CASSQDWDSNQPQHF
TRBV11-1 | 11 | CASSLDVGQFF
TRBV7-2 | 18 | CASSSPSSGGNSYNEQFF
TRBV27 | 14 | CASSFTGSVETQYF
TRBV30 | 15 | CAWKGLAGGPDTQYF
TRBV13 | 15 | CASSLGGHSSYEQYF
TRBV27 | 14 | CASSFMRGADTQYF